Listed here are 7 T cell receptor beta chains from one sample, sequenced in a study of beta chain features in type 1 diabetes. The study's findings and limits: Patients with Type 1 diabetes showed moderately but significantly shorter TCRB CDR3s in all four CD4+ subsets.

Which antigens these TCRs recognize remains unknown. cDNA synthesis used the whole RNA isolate, giving expressed TCRB sequences. Clones were read by immunoSEQ multiplex PCR, and TCRdb kept only the in-frame ones, dropping some. The table lists under 300,000 clones, roughly 10% of them singletons. The specimen was naive CD4+ T cells from blood. The receptors originated from a man younger than 45 with type 1 diabetes.

This rearrangement joins TRBV28 to TRBJ1-4; unclear D gene. Trimming shortened V by 4 bases and J by 4 bases, and 13 bases separated the two germline ends. Per the germline V gene, CDR1 is MDHEN and CDR2 is SYDVKM. The CDR3 length is 15 residues. The CDR3: CASSSRRLINEKLFF. CDR3 nucleotide sequence: TGTGCCAGCAGTTCCCGGAGACTGATTAATGAAAAACTGTTTTTT. Drawing the rest from reference TRBV28 and TRBJ1-4, the complete variable domain is DVKVTQSSRYLVKRTGEKVFLECVQDMDHENMFWYRQDPGLGLRLIYFSYDVKMKEKGDIPEGYSVSREKKERFSLILESASTNQTSMYLCASSSRRLINEKLFFGSGTQLSVL.

This clone showed up just a few times. The chain is built from TRBV5-6 and TRBJ2-5, with D uncertain. Germline CDR1 SGHDT, CDR2 YYEEEE. This CDR3 has 11 amino acids. V lost 6 bases and J lost 2, with 5 bases in between. CDR3 DNA sequence: TGTGCCAGCATACAGCAAGAGACCCAGTACTTC. Residues: CASIQQETQYF.

The table lists this clone with a few counts. This chain connects TRBV6-5 to TRBJ1-5; D remains ambiguous. The germline CDR1 and CDR2 sequences are MNHEY and SVGAGI. The CDR3 has 14 amino acids. The ends were cut back, 7 bases at V and 2 bases at J, with 12 bases in the middle. CDR3 nucleotide sequence: TGTGCCAGCACTCCCCCGGGAGGCAATCAGCCCCAGCATTTT. It encodes CASTPPGGNQPQHF.

This clone was observed a few times. The chain links TRBV11-2 to TRBJ2-3; possible D gene TRBD2, 6 bases. Trimming stripped 1 base from V and 5 bases from J, with 7 bases between. Germline V gives CDR1 SGHAT, CDR2 FQNNGV. The CDR3 length is 13 residues. The CDR3 loop is CASSLAGEDTQYF. CDR3 coding DNA: TGTGCCAGCAGCTTAGCGGGGGAAGATACGCAGTATTTT.

This clone was counted between two and nine times. The chain uses TRBV6-4 and TRBJ2-1; TRBD2 aligns across 10 bases. J lost 2 bases, V lost 3 bases, and 4 bases had no gene match. This CDR3 has 16 residues. Germline CDR1 reads MRHNA; CDR2 reads SNTAGT. This CDR3 is CASSESLAGAYNEQFF. The DNA of the CDR3 is TGTGCCAGCAGTGAATCCCTAGCGGGGGCCTACAATGAGCAGTTCTTC.

The chain is built from TRBV14 and TRBJ2-1; TRBD2 matches at 7 bases. Germline CDR1 SGHDN, CDR2 FVKESK. The trim removed 5 bases at V and 4 bases at J, leaving 8 bases unmatched. The CDR3 runs 15 residues. In DNA, the CDR3 is TGTGCCAGCAGCTTCGTCGGGAGGCGTTACAATGAGCAGTTCTTC. Its translation is CASSFVGRRYNEQFF.

This chain links TRBV6-1 with TRBJ2-3, with D possibly TRBD2 on 7 matching bases. CDR1 is MNHNS and CDR2 is SASEGT in the germline V gene. V dropped 5 bases and J dropped 5 bases, with 17 bases sitting between them. CDR3 length: 15 amino acids. CDR3 in amino acids: CASSPTGGRGDTQYF. CDR3 bases: TGTGCCAGCAGTCCCACGGGGGGCCGGGGAGATACGCAGTATTTT.